Each of the 14 T cell receptor beta chains below was sequenced from the same sample in a study of blood T cell repertoires in COVID-19. Clones were read by immunoSEQ multiplex PCR, and TCRdb kept only the in-frame ones, dropping some. This table holds 150,000 to 200,000 clones, 88% found once. The sequenced sample consisted of PBMCs or T cells enriched from blood (not recorded which). The receptors were gathered from a woman aged 18-30 years who had recovered from COVID-19.

The rearrangement links TRBV29-1 to TRBJ1-2; 8 bases align to TRBD1. In germline, CDR1 is SQVTM, CDR2 ANQGSEA. The CDR3 consists of 13 residues. Unmatched junction bases numbered 5, after V lost 4 bases and J lost 4 bases. The CDR3 DNA follows: TGCAGCGTTGTCGCAGGGGGCGGCTATGGCTACACCTTC. This translates into CSVVAGGGYGYTF.

The J gene is TRBJ2-2, the V gene TRBV28, with a weak D call TRBD2 (6 bases). The germline gives CDR1 MDHEN, CDR2 SYDVKM. The CDR3 runs 16 residues. V lost 2 bases and J lost 0, with 10 bases in between. DNA for the CDR3: TGTGCCAGCAGTTTAGGGCGGGACGCGAACACCGGGGAGCTGTTTTTT. This gives the protein CASSLGRDANTGELFF.

CDR3 loop: CASSQDSFFYEQYF. The CDR3, as DNA: TGTGCCAGCAGCCAAGATTCGTTCTTCTACGAGCAGTACTTC. The rearrangement uses TRBV3-1 (or the pseudogene TRBV3-2) and TRBJ2-7; D is uncertain. Germline V CDR1 and CDR2: LGHDT, YNNKEL (reference sequence). The CDR3 has 14 residues. V lost 0 bases and J lost 3, with 9 bases in between.

The V gene is TRBV6-5, the J gene TRBJ1-2, with 9 bases aligning to TRBD1. CDR1 is MNHEY and CDR2 is SVGAGI in the germline V gene. V gave up 10 bases and J gave up 4 bases; unmatched junction bases: 4. This CDR3 comprises 12 residues. This chain's CDR3 is CATKTGGYGYTF. The CDR3 nucleotides read TGTGCCACCAAGACAGGGGGCTATGGCTACACCTTC.

This clone occurred a few times. The V and J genes are TRBV1 and TRBJ1-3. TRBV1 is noted as a pseudogene. The CDR3 loop spans 20 amino acids. CDR3 nucleotides: TGCACCAGCAGCCAAGATCAGCTCGGAGGGAACCCGCGGGGTGGAAACACCATATATTTT. It encodes CTSSQDQLGGNPRGGNTIYF.

This rearrangement joins TRBV24-1 to TRBJ2-1; D not resolved. The CDR3 is 11 amino acids. Looked up from germline, CDR1 is KGHDR and CDR2 is SFDVKD. Trimming pared 6 bases from V and 7 bases from J, leaving 6 bases between. CDR3 in amino acids: CATSLYNEQFF. The CDR3, as DNA: TGTGCCACCAGTCTCTATAATGAGCAGTTCTTC.

V gene TRBV19 combines with J gene TRBJ2-3; D might be TRBD1 (6 bases). V lost 5 bases and J 3 bases, leaving 15 bases between the germline ends. This CDR3 region has 15 residues. CDR1 and CDR2 (germline): LNHDA, SQIVND (reference sequence). CDR3 in amino acids: CASSVQQGITDTQYF. In DNA, the CDR3 is TGTGCCAGTAGTGTTCAACAGGGTATAACAGATACGCAGTATTTT.

J is TRBJ1-2 and V is TRBV20-1, with a weak D call TRBD1 (6 bases). Germline V CDR1 and CDR2: DFQATT, SNEGSKA (reference sequence). The CDR3 consists of 11 residues. The CDR3 DNA sequence: TGCAGCGGACAGTTCCTGTATGGCTACACCTTC. Its protein is CSGQFLYGYTF.

V gene TRBV15 combines with J gene TRBJ1-3; D perhaps matches TRBD1 (6 bases). Between the trimmed V and J ends, which lost 1 base and 0 bases, there was a span of 13 bases. The CDR3 contains 17 residues. Germline V gene sequence: CDR1 LNHNV, CDR2 YYDKDF (reference sequence). The CDR3 DNA follows: TGTGCCACCAGCAGAGTCTCGGGACAAACCTCTGGAAACACCATATATTTT. Residues: CATSRVSGQTSGNTIYF.

This chain uses TRBV10-2 with TRBJ1-5; 9 bases map to TRBD1. CDR3 length: 15 residues. J gave up 6 bases and V 5 bases, and 8 bases lay outside the gene matches. Germline CDR1 and CDR2: WSHSY and SAAADI. The CDR3 region has the DNA TGCGCCAGCAGTACTACCGGGACAGGGTCTCAGCCCCAGCATTTT. Translated, it gives CASSTTGTGSQPQHF.

The chain has TRBV24-1 and TRBJ2-2; 7 bases align to TRBD2. The CDR3 runs 15 residues. Per germline, CDR1 KGHDR and CDR2 SFDVKD. With V trimmed by 6 bases and J by 6 bases, 9 bases remained unmatched. For the CDR3, the DNA is TGTGCCACCAGTAATGGGGCGGGAGAGGCCGGGGAGCTGTTTTTT. Its translation is CATSNGAGEAGELFF.

V is TRBV13 and J is TRBJ1-2; D remains ambiguous. The CDR3 sequence is 12 residues long. Germline-derived CDR1 and CDR2 are PRHDT and FYEKMQ (reference sequence). V lost 5 bases to trimming and J lost 2 bases, with 6 bases between them. CDR3 in amino acids: CASSVLNYGYTF. The CDR3 DNA sequence: TGTGCCAGCAGCGTATTAAACTATGGCTACACCTTC.

This chain connects TRBV28 to TRBJ1-5, with 10 bases lining up with TRBD1. Germline-derived CDR1 and CDR2 are MDHEN and SYDVKM. The V gene end was trimmed by 7 bases and the J gene end by 1 base; junction bases not matched to a gene: 13. There are 18 residues in the CDR3. Here the CDR3 reads CASTQLGTGVLSNQPQHF. CDR3 sequence (DNA): TGTGCCAGCACCCAGCTCGGGACAGGGGTATTAAGCAATCAGCCCCAGCATTTT.

The gene calls are TRBV3-1 (or the pseudogene TRBV3-2) and TRBJ2-5, with no clear D. The ends were cut back, 0 bases at V and 4 bases at J, with 12 bases in the middle. The CDR3 consists of 15 residues. The germline gives CDR1 LGHDT, CDR2 YNNKEL (reference sequence). CDR3 nucleotides: TGTGCCAGCAGCCAAGATGCCGCGGTCCGAGAGACCCAGTACTTC. Encoded protein: CASSQDAAVRETQYF.